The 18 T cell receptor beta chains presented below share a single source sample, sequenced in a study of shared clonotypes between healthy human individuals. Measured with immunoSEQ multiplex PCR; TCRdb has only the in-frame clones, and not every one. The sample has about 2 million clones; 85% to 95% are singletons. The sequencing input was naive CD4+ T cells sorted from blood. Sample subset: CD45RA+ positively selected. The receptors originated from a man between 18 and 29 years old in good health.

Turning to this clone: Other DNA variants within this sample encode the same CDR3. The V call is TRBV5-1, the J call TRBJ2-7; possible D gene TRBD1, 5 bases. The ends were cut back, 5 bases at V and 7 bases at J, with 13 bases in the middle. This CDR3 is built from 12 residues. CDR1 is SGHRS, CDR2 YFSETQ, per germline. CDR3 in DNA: TGCGCCAGCAGTCCAGGGATTGGGGAGCAGTACTTC. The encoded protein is CASSPGIGEQYF.

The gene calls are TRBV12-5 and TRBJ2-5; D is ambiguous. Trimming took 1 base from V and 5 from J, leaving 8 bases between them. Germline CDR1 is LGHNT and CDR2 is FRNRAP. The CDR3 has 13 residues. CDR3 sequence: CASGLAPGETQYF. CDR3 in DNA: TGTGCTAGTGGTTTGGCCCCAGGCGAGACCCAGTACTTC.

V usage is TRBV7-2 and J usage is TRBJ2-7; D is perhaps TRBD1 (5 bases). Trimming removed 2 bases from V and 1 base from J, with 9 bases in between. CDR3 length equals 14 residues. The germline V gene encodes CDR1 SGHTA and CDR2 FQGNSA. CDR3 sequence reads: CASSLKGESYEQYF. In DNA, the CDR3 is TGTGCCAGCAGCTTAAAAGGGGAATCCTACGAGCAGTACTTC.

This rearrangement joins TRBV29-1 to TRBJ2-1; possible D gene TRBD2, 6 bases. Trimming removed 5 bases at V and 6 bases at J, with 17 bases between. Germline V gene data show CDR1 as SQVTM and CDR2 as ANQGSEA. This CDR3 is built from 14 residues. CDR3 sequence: CSVLLASGRNEQFF. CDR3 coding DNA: TGCAGCGTTTTACTAGCTTCAGGGCGCAATGAGCAGTTCTTC.

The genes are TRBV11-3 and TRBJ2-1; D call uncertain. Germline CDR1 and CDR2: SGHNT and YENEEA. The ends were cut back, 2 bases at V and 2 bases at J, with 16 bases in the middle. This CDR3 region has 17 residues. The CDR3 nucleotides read TGTGCCAGCAGCTTATCCGGTGGACCCTCCACCTACAATGAGCAGTTCTTC. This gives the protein CASSLSGGPSTYNEQFF.

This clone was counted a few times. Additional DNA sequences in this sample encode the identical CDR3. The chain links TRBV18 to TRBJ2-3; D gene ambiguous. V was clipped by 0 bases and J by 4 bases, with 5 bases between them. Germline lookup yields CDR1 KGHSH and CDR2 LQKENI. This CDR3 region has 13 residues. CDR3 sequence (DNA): TGTGCCAGCTCACCACCCGGCGCAGATACGCAGTATTTT. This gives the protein CASSPPGADTQYF.

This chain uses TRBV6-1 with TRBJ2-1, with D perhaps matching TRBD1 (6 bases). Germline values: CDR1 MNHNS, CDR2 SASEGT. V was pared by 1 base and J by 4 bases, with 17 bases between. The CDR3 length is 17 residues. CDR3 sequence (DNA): TGTGCCAGCAGTGAAGAGGGACACAGACGGGCTTACAATGAGCAGTTCTTC. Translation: CASSEEGHRRAYNEQFF.

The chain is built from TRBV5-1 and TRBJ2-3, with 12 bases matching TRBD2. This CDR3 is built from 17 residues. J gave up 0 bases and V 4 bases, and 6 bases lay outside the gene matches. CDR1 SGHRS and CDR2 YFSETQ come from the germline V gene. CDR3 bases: TGCGCCAGCAGCACGGGACTAGCGGGCGCCAGCACAGATACGCAGTATTTT. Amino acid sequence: CASSTGLAGASTDTQYF.

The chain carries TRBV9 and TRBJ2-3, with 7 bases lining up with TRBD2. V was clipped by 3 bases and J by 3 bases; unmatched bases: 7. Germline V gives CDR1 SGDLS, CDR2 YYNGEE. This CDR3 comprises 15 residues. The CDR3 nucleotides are TGTGCCAGCAGCGGAGGCGGGGGAAGGACAGATACGCAGTATTTT. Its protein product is CASSGGGGRTDTQYF.

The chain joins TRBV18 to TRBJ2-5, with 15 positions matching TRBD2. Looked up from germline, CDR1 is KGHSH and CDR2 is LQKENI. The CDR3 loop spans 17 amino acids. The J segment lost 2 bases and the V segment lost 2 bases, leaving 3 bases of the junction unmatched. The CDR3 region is CASSPAGLAGGQETQYF. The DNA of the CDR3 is TGTGCCAGCTCACCAGCGGGACTAGCGGGGGGACAAGAGACCCAGTACTTC.

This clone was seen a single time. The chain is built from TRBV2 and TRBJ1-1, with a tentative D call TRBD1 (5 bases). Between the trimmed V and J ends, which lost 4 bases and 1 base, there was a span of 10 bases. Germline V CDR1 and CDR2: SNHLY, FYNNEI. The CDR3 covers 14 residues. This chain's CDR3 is CASSVRVGNTEAFF. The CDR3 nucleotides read TGTGCCAGCAGTGTCAGGGTCGGGAACACTGAAGCTTTCTTT.

The CDR3, as DNA: TGTGCCGGAGAACTAGCTACGGGAGAGACCCAGTACTTC. Protein sequence: CAGELATGETQYF. This sequence joins TRBV6-1 and TRBJ2-5; D is possibly TRBD2 (6 bases). The length of the CDR3 is 13 residues. CDR1 MNHNS and CDR2 SASEGT come from the germline V gene. The germline V and J ends were trimmed by 11 bases and 4 bases, with 17 bases remaining between them.

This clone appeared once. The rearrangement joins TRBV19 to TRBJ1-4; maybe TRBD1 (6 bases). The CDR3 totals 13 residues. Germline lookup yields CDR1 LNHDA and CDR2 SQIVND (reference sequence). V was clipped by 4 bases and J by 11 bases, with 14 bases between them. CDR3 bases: TGTGCCAGTAGTACAGGACAGTTGAGTAAACTGTTTTTT. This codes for CASSTGQLSKLFF.

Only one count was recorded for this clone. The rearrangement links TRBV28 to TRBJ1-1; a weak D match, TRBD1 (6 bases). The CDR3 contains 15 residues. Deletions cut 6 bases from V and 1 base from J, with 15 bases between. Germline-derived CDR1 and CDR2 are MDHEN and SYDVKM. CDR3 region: CASRPTGTPNTEAFF. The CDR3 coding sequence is TGTGCCAGCAGGCCTACCGGGACACCGAACACTGAAGCTTTCTTT.

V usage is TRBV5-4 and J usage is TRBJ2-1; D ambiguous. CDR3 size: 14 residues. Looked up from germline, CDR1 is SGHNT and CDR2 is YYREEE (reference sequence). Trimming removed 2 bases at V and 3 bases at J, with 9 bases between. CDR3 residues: CASSFWSGYNEQFF. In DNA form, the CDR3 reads TGTGCCAGCAGCTTCTGGTCGGGCTACAATGAGCAGTTCTTC.

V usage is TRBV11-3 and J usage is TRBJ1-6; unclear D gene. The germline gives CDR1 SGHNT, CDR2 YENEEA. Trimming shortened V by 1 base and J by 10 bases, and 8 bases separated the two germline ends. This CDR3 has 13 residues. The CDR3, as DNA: TGTGCCAGCAGCTTAGGGGTCGGCTCACCCCTCCACTTT. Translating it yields CASSLGVGSPLHF.

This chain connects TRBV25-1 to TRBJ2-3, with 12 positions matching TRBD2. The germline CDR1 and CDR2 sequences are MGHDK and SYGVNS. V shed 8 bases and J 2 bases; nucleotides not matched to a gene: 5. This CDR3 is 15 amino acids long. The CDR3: CASGTSGFPTDTQYF. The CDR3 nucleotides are TGTGCCAGCGGGACTAGCGGGTTTCCCACAGATACGCAGTATTTT.

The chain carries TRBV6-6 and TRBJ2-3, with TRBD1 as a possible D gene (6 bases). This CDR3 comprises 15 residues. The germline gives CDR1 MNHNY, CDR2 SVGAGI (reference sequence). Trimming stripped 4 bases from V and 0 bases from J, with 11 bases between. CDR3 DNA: TGTGCCAGCAGTTTAAAGGGGGTCAGCACAGATACGCAGTATTTT. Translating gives CASSLKGVSTDTQYF.